A selection of T cell receptor beta chains follows, all from one sample in a study of CD8+ T cells in alopecia areata. Only in-frame clones appear in the TCRdb table, and some are missing; sequencing was by immunoSEQ multiplex PCR. The sample contains 110,000 or so clones, 56% of which appear only once. The sample was CD4+ T cells sorted from blood, taken at week 24, from a patient treated with tofacitinib. Source of these receptors: a human donor with alopecia areata. Both conserved end residues are part of each CDR3. D genes are given only for firm matches. Part of the rows lack a size; the others show once, few, many or a class for expanded clones.

>few|TRBD2|TRBJ2-5|TRBV7-6
TGTGCCAGCAGCCGGGGGGTGACGGAGACCCAGTACTTC
CASSRGVTETQYF
>few|NA|TRBJ1-5|TRBV7-2
TGTGCCAGCAGTTCGGACCGGGGTCAGCCCCAGCATTTT
CASSSDRGQPQHF
>NA|NA|TRBJ1-1|TRBV27
TGTGCCAGCAGTTCGTCGACAGCCACTGAAGCTTTCTTT
CASSSSTATEAFF
>NA|TRBD2|TRBJ2-5|TRBV6-6
TGTGCCAGCAGGAGGACTAGCGAAGAGACCCAGTACTTC
CASRRTSEETQYF
>NA|NA|TRBJ2-6|TRBV19
TGTGCCAGTAAGATCTCTGGGGCCAACGTCCTGACTTTC
CASKISGANVLTF
>few|NA|TRBJ2-7|TRBV28
TGTGCCAGCAGTTCCCCTCGAATGGTTCTTGGGGAGCAGTACTTC
CASSSPRMVLGEQYF
>NA|TRBD2|TRBJ2-1|TRBV5-1
TGCGCCAGCAGCTTGGGAAGCGGGGGCAGGGAGAATGAGCAGTTCTTC
CASSLGSGGRENEQFF
>few|NA|TRBJ1-2|TRBV23-1
TGCGCCAGCAGTCAATCCCTCGCAGGGATCGACTATGGCTACACCTTC
CASSQSLAGIDYGYTF
>NA|NA|TRBJ1-4|TRBV6-6
TGTGCCAGCAGTCCCCAGGGCTTCGAAAAACTGTTTTTT
CASSPQGFEKLFF
>NA|NA|TRBJ2-5|TRBV20-1
TGCAGTGCTAGTTTGGGGGAGACCCAGTACTTC
CSASLGETQYF
>few|NA|TRBJ2-5|TRBV29-1
TGCAGCGATACACAGGGAGGGGAGACCCAGTACTTC
CSDTQGGETQYF
>NA|TRBD1|TRBJ1-2|TRBV5-4
TGTGCCAGCAGCTTGGGGACAGGGATCGGTGGCTACACCTTC
CASSLGTGIGGYTF
>few|NA|TRBJ1-4|TRBV4-1
TGCGCCAGCAGCCAGGGCCAGGGGCGGACTAATGAAAAACTGTTTTTT
CASSQGQGRTNEKLFF
>many|NA|TRBJ2-2|TRBV19
TGTGCCAGCACCCCGGGGGTGCCTTACACCGGGGAGCTGTTTTTT
CASTPGVPYTGELFF
>NA|TRBD1|TRBJ1-2|TRBV6-5
TGTGCCAGGCTCTTCCTCGGCAGGGGGCAAGGCTACACCTTC
CARLFLGRGQGYTF
>few|NA|TRBJ1-6|TRBV10-3
TGTGCCATCGGGACTGCTTATAATTCACCCCTCCACTTT
CAIGTAYNSPLHF
>NA|TRBD2|TRBJ2-2|TRBV7-6
TGTGCCAGCAGCCGGACTAGCGGGGGGGCCACCACCGGGGAGCTGTTTTTT
CASSRTSGGATTGELFF
>few|NA|TRBJ2-5|TRBV15
TGTGCCACCAGCAGAGGGGCGGAGACCCAGTACTTC
CATSRGAETQYF
>NA|NA|TRBJ2-1|TRBV5-1
TGCGCCAGCAGCTTGGCCACGACAGGTATGACTGACAATGAGCAGTTCTTC
CASSLATTGMTDNEQFF
>NA|NA|TRBJ2-5|TRBV30
TGTGCCTGGAGTGTATTCGCCGGGGGCGGCGGAGAGACCCAGTACTTC
CAWSVFAGGGGETQYF
>NA|TRBD1|TRBJ2-5|TRBV4-1
TGCGCCAGCAGCCAAGGAAATCAGGGGGCGCGAGAGACCCAGTACTTC
CASSQGNQGARETQYF
>NA|NA|TRBJ1-6|TRBV13
TGTGCCAGCAGCTTAGGAGAGAGGCAGAATTCACCCCTCCACTTT
CASSLGERQNSPLHF
>once|TRBD1|TRBJ1-1|TRBV7-2
TGTGCCAGCAGCGCAGTCGGGACAGGTCCCTACACTGAAGCTTTCTTT
CASSAVGTGPYTEAFF
>few|TRBD1|TRBJ2-7|TRBV5-4
TGTGCCAGCAGCTTGTTCGGCACAGGGGCCTACGAGCAGTACTTC
CASSLFGTGAYEQYF
>few|NA|TRBJ2-1|TRBV7-8
TGTGCCAGCAGCTTATTGCAACCTGGGGACAATGAGCAGTTCTTC
CASSLLQPGDNEQFF
>NA|TRBD1|TRBJ1-6|TRBV5-4
TGTGCCAGCAGCCCCGGGACAGGGCCCAATTCACCCCTCCACTTT
CASSPGTGPNSPLHF
>NA|NA|TRBJ2-7|TRBV27
TGTGCCAGCAGTTTGCTGGGGGCTACCTACGAGCAGTACTTC
CASSLLGATYEQYF